Below are 24 T cell receptor beta chains sequenced from a single sample in a study of T-cell reconstitution after alpha-beta-depleted transplantation in children. As it was prepared, the TCRbeta library received unique molecular identifiers. Using its own MiXCR run on the PCR reads, TCRdb lists one record per CDR3 protein. The repertoire holds some 290,000 distinct CDR3 sequences, 9.9% seen once, with 9.5% to 13% in the top ten. This sample comprised PBMCs from the stem cell graft donor, obtained from the stem cell graft. The receptors originated from a human donor who donated a stem cell graft to a child with SCID.

The V call is TRBV5-1, the J call TRBJ2-3, with TRBD2 identical over 9 bases. The CDR3 loop spans 16 amino acids. CDR1 and CDR2 from the germline V gene are SGHRS and YFSETQ. The J segment lost 7 bases and the V segment lost 3 bases, leaving 12 bases of the junction unmatched. Here the CDR3 DNA reads TGCGCCAGCAGCTGGACCCCCGGGACTAGCCAAAATACGCAGTATTTT. Amino acid sequence: CASSWTPGTSQNTQYF. The variable domain in full, completed from reference TRBV5-1 and TRBJ2-3, reads KAGVTQTPRYLIKTRGQQVTLSCSPISGHRSVSWYQQTPGQGLQFLFEYFSETQRNKGNFPGRFSGRQFSNSRSEMNVSTLELGDSALYLCASSWTPGTSQNTQYFGPGTRLTVL.

In its sample, this clonotype was seen a few times. The rearrangement joins TRBV29-1 to TRBJ2-5, with 9 bases identical to TRBD1. This CDR3 is built from 12 residues. Trimming removed 8 bases from V and 5 bases from J; junction bases left unmatched: 6. The germline V gene has CDR1 SQVTM and CDR2 ANQGSEA. CDR3 DNA sequence: TGCAGCTCCACAGGGGGCGCGGAGACCCAGTACTTC. The encoded protein is CSSTGGAETQYF.

This clonotype was counted between two and nine times. J is TRBJ1-2 and V is TRBV29-1, with TRBD1 as a possible D gene (5 bases). Trimming left V 3 bases short and J 4 bases short, with 9 bases between. Per germline, CDR1 SQVTM and CDR2 ANQGSEA. This CDR3 has 12 residues. CDR3: CSVDDSGYGYTF. The CDR3 nucleotides read TGCAGCGTTGACGACAGTGGCTATGGCTACACCTTC.

There are a few counts of this clonotype. The chain carries TRBV27 and TRBJ1-1; TRBD1 is a possible D gene (5 bases). V lost 6 bases to trimming and J lost 0 bases, with 11 bases between them. Per the germline V gene, CDR1 is MNHEY and CDR2 is SMNVEV (reference sequence). This CDR3 comprises 14 residues. In nucleotides, the CDR3 is TGTGCCAGCAGGGAGCAGGGCGTGAACACTGAAGCTTTCTTT. Translation gives CASREQGVNTEAFF.

A note on this clonotype: A read error may explain this, as a much larger clone is one base away. The chain recombines TRBV5-1 with TRBJ2-1; the D call may be TRBD1 or TRBD2 (6 bases each). This CDR3 has 16 residues. The germline V gene encodes CDR1 SGHRS and CDR2 YFSETQ. The V end lost 1 base, the J end lost 8 bases, and 19 bases lay between the germline ends. CDR3 sequence (DNA): TGCGCCAGCAGCTTGCGGCCTAGCGTGGGGGCCGATGAGCAGTTCTTC. Translating it yields CASSLRPSVGADEQFF.

This clonotype was recorded a few times. This chain joins TRBV9 and TRBJ1-5, with a possible D match to TRBD1 (5 bases). This CDR3 has 15 amino acids. Trimming cost V 2 bases and J 6 bases, with 15 bases left between them. CDR1 is SGDLS, CDR2 YYNGEE, per germline. The CDR3 DNA follows: TGTGCCAGCAGCGTCTCATCGGGGGTCAGTCAGCCCCAGCATTTT. This translates into CASSVSSGVSQPQHF.

This clonotype was counted many times. The chain combines TRBV6-1 with TRBJ2-1; TRBD1 is a possible D gene (5 bases). CDR1 is MNHNS and CDR2 is SASEGT in the germline V gene. CDR3 length: 13 amino acids. V shed 5 bases and J shed 4 bases, with 9 bases lying between them. CDR3 DNA sequence: TGTGCCAGCAGTAAGGCAGGGTACAATGAGCAGTTCTTC. Amino acids: CASSKAGYNEQFF.

The chain carries TRBV4-1 and TRBJ1-3; D ambiguous. Per the germline V gene, CDR1 is MGHRA and CDR2 is YSYEKL. This CDR3 has 15 residues. V was pared by 0 bases and J by 0 bases, with 6 bases between. The CDR3 DNA reads as TGCGCCAGCAGCCAAGACGGGAGCTCTGGAAACACCATATATTTT. Its protein product is CASSQDGSSGNTIYF.

This clonotype occurred many times. V and J are TRBV12-3 or TRBV12-4 and TRBJ2-2; TRBD1 aligns across 8 bases. The CDR3 is 14 amino acids. V shed 5 bases, J shed 7 bases, and the junction held 6 bases outside the gene matches. CDR3 amino acids: CASSLGQGIGELFF. The CDR3 DNA sequence: TGTGCCAGCAGTCTAGGACAGGGTATCGGGGAGCTGTTTTTT.

The chain links TRBV6-1 to TRBJ2-5; 9 bases match TRBD2. CDR3 length: 15 residues. J was trimmed by 2 bases and V by 1 base; bases with no gene match: 2. The germline CDR1 and CDR2 sequences are MNHNS and SASEGT. CDR3 region: CASSEGAGGQETQYF. CDR3 sequence (DNA): TGTGCCAGCAGTGAAGGCGCGGGGGGGCAAGAGACCCAGTACTTC.

This clonotype appeared a few times. The chain combines TRBV19 with TRBJ2-3, with D perhaps given as TRBD1 or TRBD2 (5 bases each). The V gene lost 7 bases and the J gene lost 2 bases, with 13 bases spanning the gap. The germline CDR1 and CDR2 sequences are LNHDA and SQIVND (reference sequence). The CDR3 spans 14 residues. CDR3 DNA sequence: TGTGCCAGTACGGGGCGGGCGAACACAGATACGCAGTATTTT. Translating it yields CASTGRANTDTQYF.

The chain employs TRBV5-1 and TRBJ2-1; D uncertain. V was trimmed by 4 bases and J by 1 base, leaving 12 bases between them. The CDR3 totals 15 residues. Germline assignment: CDR1 SGHRS and CDR2 YFSETQ. CDR3 amino acids: CASSPEELSYNEQFF. CDR3 nucleotides: TGCGCCAGCAGCCCCGAAGAGCTATCCTACAATGAGCAGTTCTTC. The entire variable domain, with the rest obtained from reference TRBV5-1 and TRBJ2-1, is as follows: KAGVTQTPRYLIKTRGQQVTLSCSPISGHRSVSWYQQTPGQGLQFLFEYFSETQRNKGNFPGRFSGRQFSNSRSEMNVSTLELGDSALYLCASSPEELSYNEQFFGPGTRLTVL.

The chain links TRBV24-1 to TRBJ2-5; D may be TRBD2 (7 bases). V was shortened by 6 bases and J by 5 bases, with 15 bases between the two germline ends. Germline-derived CDR1 and CDR2 are KGHDR and SFDVKD. The length of the CDR3 is 14 residues. As DNA, the CDR3 is TGTGCCACCAGTCAGAGGGGGGGAGGCGAGACCCAGTACTTC. It is translated as CATSQRGGGETQYF.

V usage is TRBV7-9 and J usage is TRBJ1-2; D uncertain. The V gene's germline CDR1 is SEHNR and CDR2 FQNEAQ (reference sequence). V was clipped by 7 bases and J by 2 bases, with 5 bases between them. The CDR3 contains 11 residues. The CDR3 bases are TGTGCCAGCACCGGGAACTATGGCTACACCTTC. Its protein is CASTGNYGYTF.

The sample holds a few counts of this clonotype. The rearrangement uses TRBV28 and TRBJ2-3; TRBD2 agrees at 11 bases. The CDR3 contains 15 residues. From germline, CDR1 is MDHEN and CDR2 SYDVKM. The V and J ends lost 6 bases and 3 bases, in that order; junction bases with no gene match: 5. CDR3 sequence reads: CASRLIAGGTDTQYF. CDR3 sequence (DNA): TGTGCCAGCAGACTTATAGCGGGGGGGACAGATACGCAGTATTTT.

The V call is TRBV20-1, the J call TRBJ1-2, with TRBD1 matching 8 bases. Germline CDR1 and CDR2: DFQATT and SNEGSKA (reference sequence). The CDR3 sequence is 12 residues long. V dropped 1 base and J dropped 8; count of bases not matched to a gene: 3. The CDR3 sequence: CSARGTGYGYTF. The CDR3 DNA reads TGCAGTGCTAGAGGGACAGGGTACGGCTACACCTTC.

J is TRBJ2-2 and V is TRBV24-1; D assignment may be TRBD1 or TRBD2 (6 bases each). CDR1 is KGHDR, CDR2 SFDVKD, per germline. V shed 4 bases and J shed 6 bases, with 14 bases lying between them. The CDR3 length is 15 residues. CDR3 residues: CATSDGGGRAGELFF. The CDR3 DNA reads TGTGCCACCAGTGACGGAGGGGGTCGGGCCGGGGAGCTGTTTTTT.

J is TRBJ2-6 and V is TRBV5-1; D is uncertain. The CDR3 length is 14 residues. CDR1 and CDR2 from the germline V gene are SGHRS and YFSETQ. Deletions cut 0 bases from V and 2 bases from J, with 3 bases between. The CDR3 sequence is CASSLGTGANVLTF. The DNA of the CDR3 is TGCGCCAGCAGCTTGGGAACTGGGGCCAACGTCCTGACTTTC.

V and J are TRBV27 and TRBJ2-4; D perhaps matches TRBD2 (6 bases). CDR1 and CDR2 (germline): MNHEY, SMNVEV (reference sequence). Trimming took off 3 bases at V and 2 bases at J, with 11 bases between the two ends. This CDR3 contains 15 residues. This chain's CDR3 is CASSFGGTSKNIQYF. The CDR3 DNA is TGTGCCAGCAGTTTTGGGGGGACCTCCAAAAACATTCAGTACTTC.

This clonotype has only a few counts. The V and J genes are TRBV4-1 and TRBJ1-6, with TRBD1 as a possible D gene (6 bases). V shed 4 bases and J shed 0 bases, with 16 bases lying between them. The CDR3 length is 18 residues. Germline V gene sequence: CDR1 MGHRA, CDR2 YSYEKL. DNA for the CDR3: TGCGCCAGCAGCCGAATTGAGGACAGCAGCTCCTATAATTCACCCCTCCACTTT. Translated: CASSRIEDSSSYNSPLHF.

The chain couples TRBV20-1 to TRBJ2-1, with 11 bases that match TRBD2. Germline CDR1 and CDR2: DFQATT and SNEGSKA (reference sequence). The V and J ends lost 3 bases and 7 bases, in that order; junction bases with no gene match: 11. This CDR3 has 16 residues. CDR3 DNA sequence: TGCAGTGCTAGTCTACCTTTAGCGGGGGGGCTAAATGAGCAGTTCTTC. Its protein is CSASLPLAGGLNEQFF.

This clonotype was observed a few times. The chain recombines TRBV12-3 or TRBV12-4 with TRBJ1-5; D uncertain. The V and J ends lost 3 bases and 2 bases respectively, with 11 bases between them. This CDR3 has 15 amino acids. The CDR3 DNA sequence: TGTGCCAGCAGTTTGGTGGGATTCGGCAATCAGCCCCAGCATTTT. Translated, it gives CASSLVGFGNQPQHF.

V gene TRBV20-1 combines with J gene TRBJ2-7; 8 bases line up with TRBD1. Germline trimming cut 6 bases from V and 3 bases from J; bases unmatched to any gene: 7. This CDR3 has 13 residues. Germline CDR1 DFQATT, CDR2 SNEGSKA (reference sequence). This chain's CDR3 is CSAPAGGFYEQYF. The DNA for the CDR3 is TGCAGTGCCCCAGCAGGGGGCTTCTACGAGCAGTACTTC.

This clonotype was detected many times. The rearrangement joins TRBV20-1 to TRBJ2-1; D is undetermined. Per germline, CDR1 DFQATT and CDR2 SNEGSKA (reference sequence). This CDR3 comprises 14 residues. V was clipped by 3 bases and J by 0 bases, with 9 bases between them. CDR3 sequence reads: CSASLPSSYNEQFF. The CDR3 DNA is TGCAGTGCTAGCCTACCAAGCTCCTACAATGAGCAGTTCTTC.